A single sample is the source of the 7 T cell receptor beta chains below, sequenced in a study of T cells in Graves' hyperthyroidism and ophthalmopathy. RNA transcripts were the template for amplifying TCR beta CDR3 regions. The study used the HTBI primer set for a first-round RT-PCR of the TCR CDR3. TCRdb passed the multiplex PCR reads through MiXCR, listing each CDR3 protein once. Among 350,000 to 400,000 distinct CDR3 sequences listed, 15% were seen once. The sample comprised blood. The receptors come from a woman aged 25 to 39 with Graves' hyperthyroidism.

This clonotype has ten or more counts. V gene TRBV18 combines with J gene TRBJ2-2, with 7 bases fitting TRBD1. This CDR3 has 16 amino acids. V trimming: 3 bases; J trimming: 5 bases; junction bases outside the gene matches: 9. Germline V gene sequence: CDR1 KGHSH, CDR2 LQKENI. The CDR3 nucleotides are TGTGCCAGCTCACCTCTCCGGGACAGTGTGACCGGGGAGCTGTTTTTT. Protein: CASSPLRDSVTGELFF.

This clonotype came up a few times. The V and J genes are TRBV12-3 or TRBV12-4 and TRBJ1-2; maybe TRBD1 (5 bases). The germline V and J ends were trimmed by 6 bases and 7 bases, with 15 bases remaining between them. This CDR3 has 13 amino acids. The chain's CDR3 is CASSPDRLGGYTF. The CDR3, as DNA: TGTGCCAGCAGCCCAGACAGACTGGGTGGCTACACCTTC.

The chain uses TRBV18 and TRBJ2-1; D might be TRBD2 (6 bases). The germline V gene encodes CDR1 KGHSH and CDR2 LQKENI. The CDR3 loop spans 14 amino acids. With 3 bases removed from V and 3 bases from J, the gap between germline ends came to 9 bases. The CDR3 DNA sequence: TGTGCCAGCTCACCTAGCGGACACTACAATGAGCAGTTCTTC. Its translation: CASSPSGHYNEQFF.

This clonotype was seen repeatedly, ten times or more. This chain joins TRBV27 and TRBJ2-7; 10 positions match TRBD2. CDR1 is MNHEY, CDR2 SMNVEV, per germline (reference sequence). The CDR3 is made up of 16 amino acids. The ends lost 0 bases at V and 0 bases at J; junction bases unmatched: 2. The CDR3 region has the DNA TGTGCCAGCAGTTTATCCGGGACTAGCGACTCCTACGAGCAGTACTTC. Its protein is CASSLSGTSDSYEQYF.

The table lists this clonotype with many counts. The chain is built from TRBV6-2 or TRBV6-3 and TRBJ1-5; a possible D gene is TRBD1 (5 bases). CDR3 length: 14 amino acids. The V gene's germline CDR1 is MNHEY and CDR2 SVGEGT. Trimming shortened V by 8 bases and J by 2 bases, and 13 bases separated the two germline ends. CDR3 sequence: CASVVGGGNQPQHF. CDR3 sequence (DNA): TGTGCCAGCGTTGTGGGGGGTGGCAATCAGCCCCAGCATTTT.

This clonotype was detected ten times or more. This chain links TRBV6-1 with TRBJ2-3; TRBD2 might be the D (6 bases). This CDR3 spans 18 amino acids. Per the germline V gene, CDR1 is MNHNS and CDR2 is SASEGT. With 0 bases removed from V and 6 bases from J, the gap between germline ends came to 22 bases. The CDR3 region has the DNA TGTGCCAGCAGTGAAGCCTTACCGGGACGGACTGGAGGGGATACGCAGTATTTT. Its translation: CASSEALPGRTGGDTQYF.

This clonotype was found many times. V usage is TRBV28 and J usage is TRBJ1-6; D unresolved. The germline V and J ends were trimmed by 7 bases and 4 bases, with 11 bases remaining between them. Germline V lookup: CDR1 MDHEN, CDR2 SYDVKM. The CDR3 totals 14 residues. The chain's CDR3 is CASTPEGYNSPLHF. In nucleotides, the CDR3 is TGTGCCAGCACCCCCGAAGGATATAATTCACCCCTCCACTTT.